The rows below give T cell receptor beta chains drawn from one sample of a study of beta chain features in type 1 diabetes. Here immunoSEQ multiplex PCR was the method, and the copy in TCRdb shows in-frame clones only, minus some. The repertoire includes around 300,000 clones, approximately 9.9% of them detected once, and under 0.02% sits in the top ten. Sample: naive CD4+ T cells from blood. The receptors were gathered from a woman aged 25-40 years in good health. CDR3s include the opening cysteine and the closing phenylalanine or tryptophan. A D gene is named only where the DNA matches it firmly. Clone size, where shown, is once, few, many, or a class for clones that have expanded.

size	J	D	V	DNA	CDR3
few	TRBJ2-4	TRBD1	TRBV28	TGTGCCAGCAGTTTGAGGGGGCTGGAAAACATTCAGTACTTC	CASSLRGLENIQYF
.	TRBJ1-2	.	TRBV4-3	TGCGCCAGCAGCCAAGCCACGGCGGGGAACTATGGCTACACCTTC	CASSQATAGNYGYTF
.	TRBJ2-6	TRBD2	TRBV18	TGTGCCAGCTCACCCAGGACTAGCGCTTCTGGGGCCAACGTCCTGACTTTC	CASSPRTSASGANVLTF
.	TRBJ2-7	.	TRBV7-2	TGTGCCAGCAGCTCACAGGGTGGACCATACGAGCAGTACTTC	CASSSQGGPYEQYF
.	TRBJ1-3	.	TRBV2	TGTGCCAGCAGTCCCTATCGACAGTCCTCCTCTGGAAACACCATATATTTT	CASSPYRQSSSGNTIYF
few	TRBJ1-5	TRBD1	TRBV18	TGTGCCAGCTCACCACCGGAGGGGGCGAGGCAGCCCCAGCATTTT	CASSPPEGARQPQHF
few	TRBJ2-1	TRBD1	TRBV7-2	TGTGCCAGCAGCTTAAAGAGGGGGCCGAACAATGAGCAGTTCTTC	CASSLKRGPNNEQFF
few	TRBJ2-3	TRBD2	TRBV28	TGTGCCAGCAGTCGTAGCGGGATGAGGGGAGATACGCAGTATTTT	CASSRSGMRGDTQYF
few	TRBJ2-5	.	TRBV9	TGTGCCAGCAGCAGAGGCGGGCAGGGGGAGACCCAGTACTTC	CASSRGGQGETQYF
.	TRBJ2-5	TRBD1	TRBV7-2	TGTGCCAGCAGCTTAGAGGGGGCAGGGTGGGAGACCCAGTACTTC	CASSLEGAGWETQYF
few	TRBJ2-3	.	TRBV25-1	TGTGCCAGCAGCCGGGAGACTACAGATACGCAGTATTTT	CASSRETTDTQYF
few	TRBJ2-5	TRBD1	TRBV27	TGTGCCAGCAGTTCACTGGGACAGTCTGAAGAGACCCAGTACTTC	CASSSLGQSEETQYF
.	TRBJ2-1	.	TRBV18	TGTGCCAGCTCACCACTAAACGGGGACAATGAGCAGTTCTTC	CASSPLNGDNEQFF
few	TRBJ1-5	.	TRBV4-3	TGCGCCAGCAGCCAAGACAGGGGATTCAATCAGCCCCAGCATTTT	CASSQDRGFNQPQHF
.	TRBJ2-4	.	TRBV28	TGTGCCAGCAGCTTAACAGGAGGGTTAGCCAAAAACATTCAGTACTTC	CASSLTGGLAKNIQYF
few	TRBJ2-7	.	TRBV7-9	TGTGCCAGCAGCTTAGCGGTGGGGGCGACGATTTACGAGCAGTACTTC	CASSLAVGATIYEQYF
few	TRBJ1-2	.	TRBV29-1	TGCAGCGTTGTCCAACAGGCAGGGATAAATGGCTACACCTTC	CSVVQQAGINGYTF
.	TRBJ1-1	TRBD1	TRBV7-2	TGTGCCAGCAGCTGGGGGACAGTGAACACTGAAGCTTTCTTT	CASSWGTVNTEAFF
.	TRBJ2-1	.	TRBV25-1	TGTGCCAGCAGTGATGGAGCTAGCCCAAGTTCCTACAATGAGCAGTTCTTC	CASSDGASPSSYNEQFF
.	TRBJ1-5	.	TRBV7-2	TGTGCCAGCAGCTCTAGGGGCGGCGGGGGCAATCAGCCCCAGCATTTT	CASSSRGGGGNQPQHF
.	TRBJ2-7	TRBD2	TRBV7-2	TGTGCCAGCAGCTTAGCTAGCGGGAGCCCTTTTTACGAGCAGTACTTC	CASSLASGSPFYEQYF
.	TRBJ2-1	TRBD1	TRBV28	TGTGCCAGCAGTTCGACAGGGAGCTCCTACAATGAGCAGTTCTTC	CASSSTGSSYNEQFF
few	TRBJ2-7	.	TRBV4-3	TGCGCCAGCAGCCAAGGACCAGCGCGAAGCTCCTACGAGCAGTACTTC	CASSQGPARSSYEQYF
few	TRBJ1-3	.	TRBV28	TGTGCCAGCAGTTTATCTCTCAGGCCCCTATATTTT	CASSLSLRPLYF
many	TRBJ2-1	TRBD2	TRBV4-3	TGCGCCAGCAGCCAAGATCGAAGGGAGGGTGAGCAGTTCTTC	CASSQDRREGEQFF
.	TRBJ2-1	.	TRBV7-9	TGTGCCAGCAGCCATTTTAATGAGCAGTTCTTC	CASSHFNEQFF
.	TRBJ1-1	TRBD1	TRBV18	TGTGCCAGCTTCCCAGCCGGGACAGGGGACTCTGAAGCTTTCTTT	CASFPAGTGDSEAFF
.	TRBJ2-5	TRBD2	TRBV7-2	TGTGCCAGCAGCTTAGAACTAGCGGGGGAGACCCAGTACTTC	CASSLELAGETQYF
.	TRBJ2-7	.	TRBV28	TGTGCCAGCAGTAAAACAGGCTACGAGCAGTACTTC	CASSKTGYEQYF
.	TRBJ2-7	TRBD2	TRBV6-4	TGTGCCAGCAACCCAGGGCGGGGGTCCTACGAGCAGTACTTC	CASNPGRGSYEQYF
.	TRBJ2-1	TRBD2	TRBV28	TGTGCCAGCAGTTCCACCAGGACTAGCGGGACCTACAATGAGCAGTTCTTC	CASSSTRTSGTYNEQFF
.	TRBJ2-5	.	TRBV29-1	TGCAGCGACGGACAGTCGGAGACCCAGTACTTC	CSDGQSETQYF
few	TRBJ1-5	.	TRBV18	TGTGCCAGCTCACCACCCGGTAATCAGCCCCAGCATTTT	CASSPPGNQPQHF
few	TRBJ2-7	TRBD1	TRBV7-2	TGTGCCAGCAGCCGCGGGACAGGGGCTTACGAGCAGTACTTC	CASSRGTGAYEQYF
few	TRBJ2-1	.	TRBV11-2	TGTGCCAGCAGCCCGACAGCTCCGTCTTACAATGAGCAGTTCTTC	CASSPTAPSYNEQFF
.	TRBJ2-3	TRBD2	TRBV7-2	TGTGCCAGCAGCTTGACTAGCGTCTCTAGAACAGATACGCAGTATTTT	CASSLTSVSRTDTQYF
.	TRBJ2-2	TRBD2	TRBV7-9	TGTGCCAGCAGCCCCCGCCTGGTAGCGGGAGCATCCGGGGAGCTGTTTTTT	CASSPRLVAGASGELFF
few	TRBJ2-2	.	TRBV13	TGTGCCAGCAGCTTAGGCGCGAGCACCGGGGAGCTGTTTTTT	CASSLGASTGELFF
few	TRBJ2-5	TRBD1	TRBV6-5	TGTGCCAGCAGTTACTCATCAGGGGGTCAAGAGACCCAGTACTTC	CASSYSSGGQETQYF
.	TRBJ1-2	TRBD1	TRBV27	TGTGCCAGCAGTCCTGACTCCGGGACAGTCTATGGCTACACCTTC	CASSPDSGTVYGYTF
few	TRBJ2-2	.	TRBV13	TGTGCCAGCAGCTTGGGCAGGGGACCCGGGGAGCTGTTTTTT	CASSLGRGPGELFF
.	TRBJ2-1	.	TRBV28	TGTGCCAGCACTGAGTTAAATGAGCAGTTCTTC	CASTELNEQFF
few	TRBJ2-7	TRBD1	TRBV7-2	TGTGCCAGCAGCCTAGGGGGCGGTAGGCCCGAGCAGTACTTC	CASSLGGGRPEQYF
.	TRBJ2-1	TRBD2	TRBV7-9	TGTGCCAGCAGCTTAAGGACTAGCGGGGACAATGAGCAGTTCTTC	CASSLRTSGDNEQFF
few	TRBJ2-4	TRBD2	TRBV18	TGTGCCAGCTCACCCCTAGCGGGCAGACTAGACAACATTCAGTACTTC	CASSPLAGRLDNIQYF
.	TRBJ2-7	TRBD2	TRBV5-6	TGTGCCAGCAGCCCAACCGGGACTAGGTCTTACGAGCAGTACTTC	CASSPTGTRSYEQYF
.	TRBJ2-1	TRBD2	TRBV9	TGTGCCAGCAGCGTAGTGGGGACTAGCGGGAGTTTCGACAATGAGCAGTTCTTC	CASSVVGTSGSFDNEQFF
few	TRBJ2-7	TRBD2	TRBV18	TGTGCCAGCTCACCCACCGATGGTAGCGGGAGTTTTCCCCACGAGCAGTACTTC	CASSPTDGSGSFPHEQYF